The present T cell receptor (beta chain) was sequenced within a study of identical twins. The V gene's germline CDR1 is LGHNA and CDR2 YNFKEQ. This CDR3 has 17 residues. Germline trimming cut 3 bases from V and 0 bases from J; bases unmatched to any gene: 9. This clonotype was detected many times. Its antigen is undetermined. General study points: The study drew conclusions from cross-sectional statistical analysis, not from following the same donors.

Via MiXCR, TCRdb re-called the 5' RACE reads, giving one row per CDR3 protein. The sample contains approximately 670,000 distinct CDR3 sequences, approximately 6% of which appear only once. J is TRBJ2-3 and V is TRBV4-2; 7 positions agree with TRBD2. This clonotype originated in a man between 18 and 35 years old in good health. The specimen was naive T cells sorted from blood. The CDR3 DNA reads TGTGCCAGCAGCCACGGGAAGACTAGCCTTAGCACAGATACGCAGTATTTT. Translation gives CASSHGKTSLSTDTQYF.